This T cell receptor beta chain comes out of a study of T cell repertoires in cytomegalovirus infection. TCRdb recomputed calls from the reads with MiXCR, one row per CDR3 protein. The data hold around 900,000 distinct CDR3 sequences, with approximately 31% observed a single time. To note about this clonotype: The target antigen is unknown.

The CDR3 is 14 amino acids. The junction had 3 bases not matched to a gene; V was cut back by 5 bases and J by 2 bases. CDR1 and CDR2 (germline): MDHEN, SYDVKM. This chain connects TRBV28 to TRBJ2-5, with TRBD2 matching over 9 bases. The sequence derives from a human donor in good health (CMV status not recorded). Some clones in this sample may be carry-over from other donors' samples. The starting material was cultured CD8+ T cells from PBMCs, obtained from culture after CMV antigen stimulation. CDR3 sequence: CASSQRGVQETQYF. The CDR3 DNA reads TGTGCCAGCAGTCAGCGGGGGGTACAAGAGACCCAGTACTTC.